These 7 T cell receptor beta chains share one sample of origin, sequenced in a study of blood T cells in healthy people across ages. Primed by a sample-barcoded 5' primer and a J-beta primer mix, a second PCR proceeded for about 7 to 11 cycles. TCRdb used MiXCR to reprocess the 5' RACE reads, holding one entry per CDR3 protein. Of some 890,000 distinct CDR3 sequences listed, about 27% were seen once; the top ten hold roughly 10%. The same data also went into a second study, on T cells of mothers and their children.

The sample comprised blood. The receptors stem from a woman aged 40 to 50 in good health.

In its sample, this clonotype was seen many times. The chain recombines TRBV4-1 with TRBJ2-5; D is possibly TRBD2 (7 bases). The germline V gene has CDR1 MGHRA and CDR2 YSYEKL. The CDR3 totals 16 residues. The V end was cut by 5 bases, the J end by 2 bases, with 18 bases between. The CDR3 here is CASSSGVGGGQETQYF. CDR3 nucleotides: TGCGCCAGCAGCTCAGGGGTAGGGGGGGGGCAAGAGACCCAGTACTTC.

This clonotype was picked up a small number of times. As DNA, the CDR3 is TGTGCCAGCAGCCACAGCGCCGGGACAGGTGATGGCTACACCTTC. It encodes CASSHSAGTGDGYTF. This chain connects TRBV6-6 to TRBJ1-2; 8 nucleotides agree with TRBD1. V shed 6 bases and J 6 bases; nucleotides not matched to a gene: 12. The CDR3 is made up of 15 amino acids. CDR1 and CDR2 (germline): MNHNY, SVGAGI (reference sequence).

The CDR3 DNA sequence: TGTGCCAGCAGACAGACAGGGACCGCTGAAGCTTTCTTT. This sequence encodes CASRQTGTAEAFF. V gene TRBV28 combines with J gene TRBJ1-1, with 7 bases fitting TRBD1. This CDR3 spans 13 amino acids. Per the germline V gene, CDR1 is MDHEN and CDR2 is SYDVKM. Trimming removed 6 bases from V and 6 bases from J; junction bases left unmatched: 7.

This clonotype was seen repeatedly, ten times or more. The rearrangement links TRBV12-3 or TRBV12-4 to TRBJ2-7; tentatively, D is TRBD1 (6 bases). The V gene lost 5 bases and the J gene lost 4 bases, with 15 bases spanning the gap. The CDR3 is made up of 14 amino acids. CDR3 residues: CASSQGYMKYEQYF. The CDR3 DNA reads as TGTGCCAGCAGTCAGGGGTACATGAAGTACGAGCAGTACTTC.

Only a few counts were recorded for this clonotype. CDR3 region: CASSLEEGPRGRKLFF. DNA for the CDR3: TGTGCCAGCAGCTTGGAGGAGGGCCCCCGGGGGCGAAAACTGTTTTTT. This chain links TRBV5-6 with TRBJ1-4, with D maybe TRBD1 (6 bases). The length of the CDR3 is 16 residues. The germline CDR1 and CDR2 sequences are SGHDT and YYEEEE. V lost 0 bases and J lost 10, with 19 bases in between.

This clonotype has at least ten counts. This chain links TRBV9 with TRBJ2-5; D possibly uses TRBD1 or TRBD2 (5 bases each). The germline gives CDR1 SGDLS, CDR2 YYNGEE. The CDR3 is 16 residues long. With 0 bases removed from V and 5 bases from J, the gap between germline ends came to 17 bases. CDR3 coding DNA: TGTGCCAGCAGCGTAGCCCCCGGGACCCACGCGGAGACCCAGTACTTC. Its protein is CASSVAPGTHAETQYF.

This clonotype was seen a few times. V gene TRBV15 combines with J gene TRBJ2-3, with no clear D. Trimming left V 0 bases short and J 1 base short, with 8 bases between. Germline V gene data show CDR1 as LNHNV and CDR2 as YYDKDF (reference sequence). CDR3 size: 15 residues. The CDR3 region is CATSRDRAGTDTQYF. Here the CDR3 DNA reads TGTGCCACCAGCAGAGATCGGGCAGGCACAGATACGCAGTATTTT.